This T cell receptor beta chain stems from a study of blood T cells in healthy people across ages. Trimming left V 8 bases short and J 5 bases short, with 12 bases between. This CDR3 contains 12 residues. This clonotype was recorded at least ten times. The antigen remains undetermined. Alongside a J-beta primer mix, a sample-barcoded 5' primer served in a second PCR lasting roughly 7 to 11 cycles. TCRdb analysed the 5' RACE reads with MiXCR anew, one entry per CDR3 protein. Among 800,000 to 950,000 distinct CDR3 sequences listed, 25% to 35% were seen once. Study-wide results and limits: One million T cells yielded diversity estimates that were considered underestimates.

These data also featured in a second study, about T cells of mothers and their children. That source adds: Researchers put all of the extracted RNA into cDNA synthesis, using roughly 1.5 ug per 15 ul.

Source material: blood. The source of this sequence is a woman between 40 and 55 years old in good health. The rearrangement links TRBV12-3 or TRBV12-4 to TRBJ1-2, with D unresolved. The CDR3 DNA is TGTGCCAGCCGACGCGGAGGGTATGGCTACACCTTC. It translates to CASRRGGYGYTF.